The T cell receptor beta chain under discussion was sequenced for a study of T-cell reconstitution after alpha-beta-depleted transplantation in children. Using unique molecular identifiers, the investigators prepared the TCRbeta library. TCRdb re-called the PCR reads with MiXCR, one entry per CDR3 protein. The sample yields approximately 500,000 distinct CDR3 sequences, about 11% seen once. In regard to this clonotype: The antigen remains undetermined.

Broader study findings: Reports say that about two months after transplant, the alpha-beta T cells came out of several hundred graft clones that had expanded. Recipient T cells and thymic progenitors that survived gave rise to the high TCRbeta diversity observed at day 60 in some patients. Newly produced T cells mostly accounted for T-cell counts and diversity one year post-transplant.

Sample: PBMCs, taken before TCRalphabeta/CD19-depleted stem cell transplant. The TCR was taken from a child aged 2-15 years with inherited bone marrow failure, due to receive a stem cell transplant.

The CDR3 DNA follows: TGTGCCAGCAGTCACTCCAGGGGATCGGCTTTCTTT. Its protein is CASSHSRGSAFF. This chain links TRBV12-3 or TRBV12-4 with TRBJ1-1; D is perhaps TRBD1 (6 bases). V lost 5 bases to trimming and J lost 11 bases, with 15 bases between them. The CDR3 runs to 12 residues.